This T cell receptor beta chain was captured by sequencing in a study of CD8 T cells in ankylosing spondylitis. Remarks on this clonotype: Its antigen is currently unknown.

Scientists made TCR beta libraries using quantitative 5'-RACE with molecular barcodes. TCRdb re-called the 5' RACE reads with MiXCR, one entry per CDR3 protein. Of 400,000 to 450,000 distinct CDR3 sequences listed, 17% are singletons. Study-wide results and limits: Peripheral blood held disease-linked clones only at relatively low frequency, and these were CD8+. Clones linked to disease were reported to show significant enrichment in matched ankylosing spondylitis synovial fluid. Within ankylosing spondylitis blood, a TCR beta motif made up of several highly homologous variants appeared to be characteristic.

The CDR3 contains 14 residues. V dropped 7 bases and J dropped 0 bases, with 7 bases sitting between them. From germline, CDR1 is LNHDA and CDR2 SQIVND (reference sequence). The chain carries TRBV19 and TRBJ1-6, with D uncertain. Material for sequencing was blood, either unsorted or a sorted T cell fraction (not recorded which). The receptor was derived from a male donor with ankylosing spondylitis. The CDR3 loop reads CASKESSYNSPLHF. CDR3 DNA: TGTGCCAGTAAGGAGAGCTCCTATAATTCACCCCTCCACTTT.